This T cell receptor (beta chain) is drawn from a study of CD8 T cells in ankylosing spondylitis. In germline, CDR1 is SGHVS, CDR2 FNYEAQ. The CDR3 runs 17 residues. Trimming removed 4 bases at V and 1 base at J, with 18 bases between. Regarding the study as a whole: Matched synovial fluid from ankylosing spondylitis patients was reported to be enriched for disease-linked clones. Disease-linked clones bore a CD8+ phenotype and were relatively rare in peripheral blood.

This clonotype was counted a few times. The antigen remains unidentified. One entry per CDR3 protein, called by TCRdb with MiXCR from the 5' RACE reads. This table has some 200,000 distinct CDR3 sequences, around 13% appearing once. Sequencing was done on a sample of blood, either unsorted or a sorted T cell fraction (not recorded which). The chain joins TRBV7-6 to TRBJ2-3, with TRBD2 as a possible D gene (6 bases). The TCR sequence derives from a male donor with ankylosing spondylitis or in good health (not recorded which). As DNA, the CDR3 is TGTGCCAGCAGCTCAGAATCGGGCGGGGCCGGCACAGATACGCAGTATTTT. Amino acid sequence: CASSSESGGAGTDTQYF.